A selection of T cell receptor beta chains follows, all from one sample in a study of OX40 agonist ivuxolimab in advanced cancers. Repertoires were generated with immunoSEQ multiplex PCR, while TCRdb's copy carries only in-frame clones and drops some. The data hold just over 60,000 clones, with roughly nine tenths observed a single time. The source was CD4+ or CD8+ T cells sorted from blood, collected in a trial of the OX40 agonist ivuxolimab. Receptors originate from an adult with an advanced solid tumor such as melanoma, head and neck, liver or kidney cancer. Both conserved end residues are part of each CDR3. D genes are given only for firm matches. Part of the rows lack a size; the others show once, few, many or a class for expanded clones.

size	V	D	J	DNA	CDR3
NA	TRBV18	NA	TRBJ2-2	TGTGCCAGCTCACCGCACCCAGCTGGTTCCGCCGGGGAGCTGTTTTTT	CASSPHPAGSAGELFF
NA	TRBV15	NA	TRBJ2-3	TGTGCCACCAGCAGGGACAGAGTCACAGATACGCAGTATTTT	CATSRDRVTDTQYF
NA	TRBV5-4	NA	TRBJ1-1	TGTGCCAGCAGTGCGACGAACACTGAAGCTTTCTTT	CASSATNTEAFF
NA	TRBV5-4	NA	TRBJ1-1	TGTGCCAGCAGCTGGGGTGGACTGACGGGGGCGAGGGGCACTGAAGCTTTCTTT	CASSWGGLTGARGTEAFF
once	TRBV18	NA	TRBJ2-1	TGTGCCAGCTCCCCGTTATTAGGGTCCTACAATGAGCAGTTCTTC	CASSPLLGSYNEQFF
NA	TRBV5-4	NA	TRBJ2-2	TGTGCCAGCAGCCAAGTCCTGACCGCCGGTCACGGGGAGCTGTTTTTT	CASSQVLTAGHGELFF
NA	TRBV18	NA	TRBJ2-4	TGTGCCAGCTCACCCCCACAGCCCTCAATACTGAAAAACATTCAGTACTTC	CASSPPQPSILKNIQYF
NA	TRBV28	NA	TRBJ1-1	TGTGCCAGCAGTTTATTACGGGGGCGCACTGAAGCTTTCTTT	CASSLLRGRTEAFF
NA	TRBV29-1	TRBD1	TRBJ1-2	TGCAGCGTCCCCGGGACAGGGTCAAACGGCTACACCTTC	CSVPGTGSNGYTF
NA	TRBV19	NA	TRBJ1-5	TGTGCCAGTAGGAAGGACAGAGGCCTCAATCAGCCCCAGCATTTT	CASRKDRGLNQPQHF
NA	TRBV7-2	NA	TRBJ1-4	TGTGCCAGCAGCTTAGCGGGGGTTAATGAAAAACTGTTTTTT	CASSLAGVNEKLFF
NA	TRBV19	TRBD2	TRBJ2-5	TGTGCCAGTAGTATAGTCACCGGGAGGGGTGAGACCCAGTACTTC	CASSIVTGRGETQYF
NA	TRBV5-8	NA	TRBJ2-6	TGTGCCAGCAGCATACGACGGAGCTCTGGGGCCAACGTCCTGACTTTC	CASSIRRSSGANVLTF
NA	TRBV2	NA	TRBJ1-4	TGTGCCAGCAGCCAAATAAGCGACAGGCCCCATAATGAAAAACTGTTTTTT	CASSQISDRPHNEKLFF
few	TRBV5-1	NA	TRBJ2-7	TGCGCCAGCAGCTTGTTTGGGGACTCCGATGGCGAGCAGTACTTC	CASSLFGDSDGEQYF
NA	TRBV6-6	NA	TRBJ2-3	TGTGCCAGCAGTGACGGGAGCACAGATACGCAGTATTTT	CASSDGSTDTQYF
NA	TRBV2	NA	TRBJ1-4	TGTGCCAGCAGGGCTCGCGAGGGGGGGGCAGTTGAAAAACTGTTTTTT	CASRAREGGAVEKLFF
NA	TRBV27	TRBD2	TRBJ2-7	TGTGCCAGCAGTTTATTGGTGGGGTCTAGCGGGACCCCAAGTGGGCTCTACGAGCAGTACTTC	CASSLLVGSSGTPSGLYEQYF
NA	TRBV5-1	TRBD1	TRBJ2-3	TGCGCCAGCAGCCTGGGACAGGGGGTCGTATCCGATACGCAGTATTTT	CASSLGQGVVSDTQYF
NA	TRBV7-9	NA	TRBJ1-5	TGTGCCAGCAGCCTTGGGCTGGGGCAGCCCCAGCATTTT	CASSLGLGQPQHF
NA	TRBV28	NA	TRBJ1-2	TGTGCCAGCAGTTTAATGGCCCTCGAGGGCTATGGCTACACCTTC	CASSLMALEGYGYTF
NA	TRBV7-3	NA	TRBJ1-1	TGTGCCAGCAGCCAAACGGCAGGGACTGAAGCTTTCTTT	CASSQTAGTEAFF
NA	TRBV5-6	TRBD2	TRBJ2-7	TGTGCCAGCAGCGGGAGGGGACTCCTATACGAGCAGTACTTC	CASSGRGLLYEQYF
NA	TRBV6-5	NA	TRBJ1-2	TGTGCCAGCAGTTACTCGAGTCAGAACTATGGCTACACCTTC	CASSYSSQNYGYTF
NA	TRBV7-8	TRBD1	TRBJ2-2	TGTGCCAGCAGCTCCCGACAGGGCGGGAACACCGGGGAGCTGTTTTTT	CASSSRQGGNTGELFF
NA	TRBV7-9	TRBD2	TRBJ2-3	TGTGCCAGCAGCCCCCCCCGGCTGGGGGGGTCGACAGATACGCAGTATTTT	CASSPPRLGGSTDTQYF
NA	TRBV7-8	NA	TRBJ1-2	TGTGCCAGCAGCTTATTCAATGCCGGGACACAGTTCTTCTATGGCTACACCTTC	CASSLFNAGTQFFYGYTF
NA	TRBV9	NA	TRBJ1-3	TGTGCCAGCAGCGAGGGGGGAGCCGGAAACACCATATATTTT	CASSEGGAGNTIYF